The entry below describes one T cell receptor beta chain. These data are taken from a study of blood T cell repertoires in COVID-19. Study summary: Samples came from the United States, Italy and Spain, spanning acute and convalescent COVID-19. Nucleic acid was either cDNA or gDNA, and it came from T cells, B-cell-depleted T cells, or PBMCs.

Per the original data handling: Reference gene primer amplification in the assay estimated nucleated cell counts. TCRdb's table, derived via immunoSEQ multiplex PCR, lists solely in-frame clones and lacks some. V, J and clone size are those of that table, while D and trimming were read from the DNA. In the table there are some 700,000 clones, about 90% of which are singletons. With V trimmed by 6 bases and J by 1 base, 8 bases remained unmatched. Germline loops: CDR1 LNHDA, CDR2 SQIVND (reference sequence). The CDR3 covers 15 residues. J is TRBJ2-7 and V is TRBV19, with 8 bases aligning to TRBD1. The source is a young woman with acute or convalescent COVID-19. The sample comprised peripheral blood. CDR3 residues: CASREQGDPSYEQYF. CDR3 nucleotides: TGTGCCAGTAGAGAACAGGGGGATCCTTCCTACGAGCAGTACTTC.